This passage covers 23 T cell receptor beta chains from one sample sequenced in a study of blood T cell repertoires in COVID-19. TCRdb's copy holds only in-frame clones and misses some; the assay was immunoSEQ multiplex PCR. The table has over 250,000 clones, 75% to 90% seen once; the top ten hold 2% to 2.5%. Sequencing used peripheral blood. These receptor sequences come from a man aged 50-59 years with acute or convalescent COVID-19.

The J gene is TRBJ1-2, the V gene TRBV6-4; TRBD1 aligns across 11 bases. Germline loops: CDR1 MRHNA, CDR2 SNTAGT. The V gene end was trimmed by 4 bases and the J gene end by 5 bases; junction bases not matched to a gene: 9. The CDR3 extends over 16 amino acids. The CDR3 here is CASSVDRGLPLYGYTF. The CDR3 coding sequence is TGTGCCAGCAGTGTGGACAGGGGGCTCCCTCTTTATGGCTACACCTTC.

This clone was counted only a few times. For the CDR3, the DNA is TGTGCCAGCAGCCAAGGTCTCCCGGGTAATTCACCCCTCCACTTT. This codes for CASSQGLPGNSPLHF. The rearrangement uses TRBV14 and TRBJ1-6; D is unresolved. Germline lookup yields CDR1 SGHDN and CDR2 FVKESK. The CDR3 length is 15 residues. The V and J ends lost 1 base and 6 bases respectively, with 10 bases between them.

The J gene is TRBJ2-1, the V gene TRBV18; tentative D call: TRBD2 (5 bases). This CDR3 is built from 13 residues. Per the germline V gene, CDR1 is KGHSH and CDR2 is LQKENI. V was shortened by 3 bases and J by 10 bases, with 13 bases between the two germline ends. CDR3 sequence: CASSPPAREEQFF. Here the CDR3 DNA reads TGTGCCAGCTCACCGCCCGCGAGGGAGGAGCAGTTCTTC.

CDR3 in amino acids: CASNQNRAGELFF. The CDR3 nucleotides are TGTGCCAGCAATCAGAACAGGGCCGGGGAGCTGTTTTTT. This chain uses TRBV3-1 (or the pseudogene TRBV3-2) with TRBJ2-2; D possibly corresponds to TRBD1 (6 bases). Trimming took off 7 bases at V and 6 bases at J, with 12 bases between the two ends. Germline CDR1 is LGHDT and CDR2 is YNNKEL (reference sequence). The CDR3 contains 13 residues.

With respect to this clone: The sample contains more than one DNA sequence encoding this CDR3. V and J are TRBV6-5 and TRBJ1-1; a weak D match, TRBD1 (5 bases). Trimming cost V 6 bases and J 0 bases, with 14 bases left between them. Germline CDR1 MNHEY, CDR2 SVGAGI. The CDR3 consists of 15 residues. CDR3 nucleotide sequence: TGTGCCAGCAGGCCCCGGAGACAGATGAACACTGAAGCTTTCTTT. Protein sequence: CASRPRRQMNTEAFF.

The CDR3 loop reads CASSLAPGLLNTEAFF. CDR3 sequence (DNA): TGTGCCAGCAGCCTTGCCCCGGGACTCCTGAACACTGAAGCTTTCTTT. V and J are TRBV5-6 and TRBJ1-1; tentative D call: TRBD1 (5 bases). From germline, CDR1 is SGHDT and CDR2 YYEEEE. This CDR3 is 16 amino acids long. Trimming removed 4 bases at V and 0 bases at J, with 16 bases between.

This chain links TRBV7-9 with TRBJ1-5; D gene ambiguous. Germline loops: CDR1 SEHNR, CDR2 FQNEAQ (reference sequence). The V and J ends lost 1 base and 0 bases respectively, with 10 bases between them. The CDR3 extends over 16 amino acids. The CDR3 loop is CASSLGQANSNQPQHF. The CDR3 nucleotides read TGTGCCAGCAGCTTAGGCCAGGCAAATAGCAATCAGCCCCAGCATTTT.

The rearrangement uses TRBV12-3 or TRBV12-4 and TRBJ1-1; D remains ambiguous. The germline V and J ends were trimmed by 3 bases and 4 bases, with 6 bases remaining between them. CDR3 length equals 12 residues. The DNA for the CDR3 is TGTGCCAGCAGTTTTTCAGGCACTGAAGCTTTCTTT. It is translated as CASSFSGTEAFF.

In DNA, the CDR3 is TGTGCCAGCAGCCTGGGACTAGCGGGGGGATATCCTTCCTACGAGCAGTACTTC. This sequence encodes CASSLGLAGGYPSYEQYF. The chain uses TRBV7-8 and TRBJ2-7; 15 bases are shared with TRBD2. Germline loops: CDR1 SGHVS, CDR2 FQNEAQ. The CDR3 is made up of 18 amino acids. V gave up 5 bases and J gave up 1 base; unmatched junction bases: 9.

The V and J genes are TRBV7-3 and TRBJ1-1, with D maybe TRBD1 (5 bases). The CDR3 consists of 15 residues. The V and J ends lost 0 bases and 4 bases respectively, with 12 bases between them. Germline V gene data show CDR1 as SGHTA and CDR2 as FQGTGA. The CDR3 nucleotides are TGTGCCAGCAGCTTAACGTTGGGGGGGAGCACTGAAGCTTTCTTT. Protein product: CASSLTLGGSTEAFF.

This chain uses TRBV19 with TRBJ1-6; D is uncertain. This CDR3 is built from 14 residues. Germline V gene lookup returns CDR1 LNHDA and CDR2 SQIVND (reference sequence). Trimming shortened V by 5 bases and J by 7 bases, and 12 bases separated the two germline ends. The CDR3 nucleotides read TGTGCCAGTAGTTTAGCCTTTATGAATTCACCCCTCCACTTT. It is translated as CASSLAFMNSPLHF.

The chain joins TRBV5-1 to TRBJ2-1; 9 positions agree with TRBD1. This CDR3 is 15 amino acids long. CDR1 SGHRS and CDR2 YFSETQ come from the germline V gene. V was clipped by 4 bases and J by 7 bases; unmatched bases: 9. CDR3 nucleotide sequence: TGCGCCAGCAGCCGGGGACAGGGAGTATCAAATGAGCAGTTCTTC. It is translated as CASSRGQGVSNEQFF.

V is TRBV19 and J is TRBJ2-2; 10 bases line up with TRBD1. CDR1 LNHDA and CDR2 SQIVND come from the germline V gene (reference sequence). Unmatched junction bases numbered 6, after V lost 5 bases and J lost 6 bases. This CDR3 has 15 residues. CDR3 bases: TGTGCCAGTAGTCCCGGGACAGGGGTTTCCGGGGAGCTGTTTTTT. This gives the protein CASSPGTGVSGELFF. The full variable domain, in which reference TRBV19 and TRBJ2-2 provide the parts outside the CDR3, is DGGITQSPKYLFRKEGQNVTLSCEQNLNHDAMYWYRQDPGQGLRLIYYSQIVNDFQKGDIAEGYSVSREKKESFPLTVTSAQKNPTAFYLCASSPGTGVSGELFFGEGSRLTVL.

The chain has TRBV2 and TRBJ1-4; TRBD1 matches at 9 bases. Germline assignment: CDR1 SNHLY and CDR2 FYNNEI. This CDR3 comprises 14 residues. The ends lost 6 bases at V and 5 bases at J; junction bases unmatched: 4. The CDR3 loop is CASSRQGGNEKLFF. The CDR3 DNA reads as TGTGCCAGCAGCAGACAGGGGGGGAATGAAAAACTGTTTTTT.

This clone has more than one count but fewer than ten. CDR3 DNA sequence: TGTGCCAGCAGCCCCGGGACTAGCGGGACCTTTTATCAAGATACGCAGTATTTT. It is translated as CASSPGTSGTFYQDTQYF. The V call is TRBV3-1 (or the pseudogene TRBV3-2), the J call TRBJ2-3, with TRBD2 identical over 13 bases. V lost 4 bases and J lost 5; bases outside the gene matches: 12. The CDR3 is 18 residues long. CDR1 is LGHDT and CDR2 is YNNKEL in the germline V gene (reference sequence).

There are many counts of this clone. V usage is TRBV6-5 and J usage is TRBJ1-2; D ambiguous. Germline assignment: CDR1 MNHEY and CDR2 SVGAGI. The CDR3 runs 14 residues. Trimming shortened V by 7 bases and J by 7 bases, and 19 bases separated the two germline ends. The CDR3 spells CASIPSGVSAGYTF. In DNA form, the CDR3 reads TGTGCCAGCATTCCCAGCGGTGTTTCGGCTGGCTACACCTTC.

This clone was found once. The chain has TRBV18 and TRBJ2-5, with 10 bases matching TRBD2. After removal of 3 bases from V and 1 base from J, the junction contained 2 bases not matched to a gene. The CDR3 sequence is 15 residues long. Germline-derived CDR1 and CDR2 are KGHSH and LQKENI. The CDR3 sequence: CASSPLAGVQETQYF. The CDR3 region has the DNA TGTGCCAGCTCACCCCTAGCGGGGGTCCAAGAGACCCAGTACTTC.

V gene TRBV6-2 or TRBV6-3 combines with J gene TRBJ2-1, with TRBD2 identical over 12 bases. J lost 6 bases, V lost 5 bases, and 5 bases had no gene match. The V gene's germline CDR1 is MNHEY and CDR2 SVGEGT. This CDR3 is built from 15 residues. The CDR3 sequence: CASSPRTSGTNEQFF. CDR3 nucleotide sequence: TGTGCCAGCAGTCCCCGGACTAGCGGGACCAATGAGCAGTTCTTC.

The V and J genes are TRBV18 and TRBJ1-1, with D possibly matching TRBD1 (5 bases). V shed 6 bases and J shed 6 bases, with 17 bases lying between them. CDR1 and CDR2 (germline): KGHSH, LQKENI. The CDR3 is 14 residues long. The CDR3 loop is CASSVKQGLAEAFF. CDR3 nucleotide sequence: TGTGCCAGCTCCGTCAAGCAGGGTTTGGCTGAAGCTTTCTTT.

V usage is TRBV6-5 and J usage is TRBJ1-2; tentative D call: TRBD1 (5 bases). This CDR3 region has 12 residues. Trimming cost V 0 bases and J 8 bases, with 7 bases left between them. Germline V gene sequence: CDR1 MNHEY, CDR2 SVGAGI. CDR3 DNA: TGTGCCAGCAGTTACTCTCGGGGGGGCTACACCTTC. This encodes CASSYSRGGYTF.

This chain links TRBV18 with TRBJ2-2; D is uncertain. The CDR3 is 13 residues long. Germline CDR1 reads KGHSH; CDR2 reads LQKENI. V shed 8 bases and J shed 2 bases, with 9 bases lying between them. The CDR3 is CASTQVNTGELFF. CDR3 in DNA: TGTGCCAGCACTCAGGTTAACACCGGGGAGCTGTTTTTT.

The J gene is TRBJ1-4, the V gene TRBV29-1; D is ambiguous. This CDR3 has 14 residues. Germline CDR1 SQVTM, CDR2 ANQGSEA. The V gene lost 6 bases and the J gene lost 3 bases, with 14 bases spanning the gap. This CDR3 is CSVRSGMANEKLFF. DNA of the CDR3: TGCAGCGTCAGATCGGGGATGGCTAATGAAAAACTGTTTTTT.

Concerning this clone: Other DNA sequences of this sample code for an identical CDR3. This chain joins TRBV9 and TRBJ2-5; 7 positions match TRBD1. The germline V gene has CDR1 SGDLS and CDR2 YYNGEE. The CDR3 contains 14 residues. Losses at the gene ends were 2 bases for V and 0 bases for J; bases not matched to a gene: 1. The CDR3: CASSVGTDQETQYF. The CDR3 bases are TGTGCCAGCAGCGTGGGGACAGACCAAGAGACCCAGTACTTC.